Listed below are T cell receptor beta chains from one sample, sequenced in a study of blood T cell repertoires in COVID-19. The data were produced by immunoSEQ multiplex PCR, yet TCRdb's version contains in-frame clones alone and is incomplete. The table shows approximately 300,000 clones, with about 93% occurring only once. The sample consisted of peripheral blood. The receptors stem from a woman aged 30 to 39 with COVID-19, enrolled during active disease. Both conserved end residues are part of each CDR3. Fields, in order: V gene, J gene, clone size, D gene, CDR3 DNA, CDR3 protein. D genes are given only for firm matches. Expanded clones get a size class; other rows say once, few or many, or leave the size out.

V gene: TRBV19; J gene: TRBJ2-3; clone size: -; D gene: -; CDR3 DNA: TGTGCCAGTAGTATACGAGCAGGGGTCAGCACAGATACGCAGTATTTT; CDR3 protein: CASSIRAGVSTDTQYF
V gene: TRBV28; J gene: TRBJ1-5; clone size: -; D gene: -; CDR3 DNA: TGTGCCAGCACCGCGGACTGGGTGGGGGGGCAGCCCCAGCATTTT; CDR3 protein: CASTADWVGGQPQHF
V gene: TRBV7-8; J gene: TRBJ2-2; clone size: -; D gene: -; CDR3 DNA: TGTGCCAGCAGCTTAGGATGGCAAAACACCGGGGAGCTGTTTTTT; CDR3 protein: CASSLGWQNTGELFF
V gene: TRBV19; J gene: TRBJ1-5; clone size: -; D gene: -; CDR3 DNA: TGTGCCAGTAGTATGCAGGGAAGAAGCAATCAGCCCCAGCATTTT; CDR3 protein: CASSMQGRSNQPQHF
V gene: TRBV29-1; J gene: TRBJ2-3; clone size: -; D gene: -; CDR3 DNA: TGCAGCGTTCCCCGACAGGAAGTGCCTCGTGGCACAGATACGCAGTATTTT; CDR3 protein: CSVPRQEVPRGTDTQYF
V gene: TRBV2; J gene: TRBJ1-5; clone size: -; D gene: -; CDR3 DNA: TGTGCCAGCAGTGAGAGTGGTAGCAATCAGCCCCAGCATTTT; CDR3 protein: CASSESGSNQPQHF
V gene: TRBV5-5; J gene: TRBJ2-5; clone size: -; D gene: TRBD1; CDR3 DNA: TGTGCCAGCAGCCCAGGGACAGGGGGAAAAGAGACCCAGTACTTC; CDR3 protein: CASSPGTGGKETQYF
V gene: TRBV20-1; J gene: TRBJ1-6; clone size: -; D gene: -; CDR3 DNA: TGCAGTGCTAGTTCGTCTAGCTCCTATAATTCACCCCTCCACTTT; CDR3 protein: CSASSSSSYNSPLHF
V gene: TRBV2; J gene: TRBJ1-5; clone size: -; D gene: -; CDR3 DNA: TGTGCCAGCAGTGAATCACAGGCAGGGCAGCCCCAGCATTTT; CDR3 protein: CASSESQAGQPQHF
V gene: TRBV5-8; J gene: TRBJ1-3; clone size: -; D gene: -; CDR3 DNA: TGTGCCAGCAGCCTGGAACTAGTCGGAAACACCATATATTTT; CDR3 protein: CASSLELVGNTIYF
V gene: TRBV18; J gene: TRBJ2-1; clone size: -; D gene: -; CDR3 DNA: TGTGCCAGCTCACCACCGGCGGGAAACCTCTACAATGAGCAGTTCTTC; CDR3 protein: CASSPPAGNLYNEQFF
V gene: TRBV4-2; J gene: TRBJ2-7; clone size: -; D gene: TRBD2; CDR3 DNA: TGTGCCAGCAGCCAAGATGGACTAGCGGGAGTAGAGGAGCAGTACTTC; CDR3 protein: CASSQDGLAGVEEQYF
V gene: TRBV7-9; J gene: TRBJ2-2; clone size: -; D gene: TRBD2; CDR3 DNA: TGTGCCAGCCGCCTCTATGGGACTAGCGGAAACACCGGGGAGCTGTTTTTT; CDR3 protein: CASRLYGTSGNTGELFF
V gene: TRBV24-1; J gene: TRBJ2-3; clone size: once; D gene: TRBD1; CDR3 DNA: TGTGCCACCAGCAAGGGACAGGGAGAGAGAGATACGCAGTATTTT; CDR3 protein: CATSKGQGERDTQYF
V gene: TRBV6-6; J gene: TRBJ1-5; clone size: -; D gene: TRBD1; CDR3 DNA: TGTGCCAGCAGTCCGCGGGACAGGGATGGTCAGCCCCAGCATTTT; CDR3 protein: CASSPRDRDGQPQHF
V gene: TRBV27; J gene: TRBJ1-1; clone size: -; D gene: TRBD1; CDR3 DNA: TGTGCCAGCAGTTTGGACAGGGCCACTGAAGCTTTCTTT; CDR3 protein: CASSLDRATEAFF
V gene: TRBV4-1; J gene: TRBJ2-3; clone size: once; D gene: TRBD2; CDR3 DNA: TGCGCCAGCAGCCCCCTAGCGGGAGGGGTCGGGGATACGCAGTATTTT; CDR3 protein: CASSPLAGGVGDTQYF
V gene: TRBV7-2; J gene: TRBJ2-3; clone size: -; D gene: -; CDR3 DNA: TGTGCCAGCAGCTCGCGCTCTAGCACAGATACGCAGTATTTT; CDR3 protein: CASSSRSSTDTQYF
V gene: TRBV4-1; J gene: TRBJ1-3; clone size: -; D gene: -; CDR3 DNA: TGCGCCAGCAGCCAAGATCCCCGGGGATACTCTGGAAACACCATATATTTT; CDR3 protein: CASSQDPRGYSGNTIYF
V gene: TRBV2; J gene: TRBJ2-1; clone size: -; D gene: TRBD2; CDR3 DNA: TGTGCCAGCAGTGTAACGGACGCGGGGGTGGATGAGCAGTTCTTC; CDR3 protein: CASSVTDAGVDEQFF
V gene: TRBV24-1; J gene: TRBJ2-7; clone size: -; D gene: -; CDR3 DNA: TGTGCCACCCAAGGACAGTCCTCCTACGAGCAGTACTTC; CDR3 protein: CATQGQSSYEQYF
V gene: TRBV30; J gene: TRBJ1-2; clone size: -; D gene: TRBD1; CDR3 DNA: TGTGCCTTACCCGGGACAGGGGCGTATGGCTACACCTTC; CDR3 protein: CALPGTGAYGYTF
V gene: TRBV5-1; J gene: TRBJ1-2; clone size: -; D gene: TRBD1; CDR3 DNA: TGCGCCAGCAGCTTAGGACAGGGGGACTATGGCTACACCTTC; CDR3 protein: CASSLGQGDYGYTF
V gene: TRBV28; J gene: TRBJ2-7; clone size: -; D gene: -; CDR3 DNA: TGTGCCAGCAGTTTACACGTGCGCTACGAGCAGTACTTC; CDR3 protein: CASSLHVRYEQYF
V gene: TRBV3-1/TRBV3-2; J gene: TRBJ1-6; clone size: -; D gene: TRBD1; CDR3 DNA: TGTGCCAGCAGCCGCAGACAGGGGCCTGATTCACCCCTCCACTTT; CDR3 protein: CASSRRQGPDSPLHF
V gene: TRBV4-3; J gene: TRBJ2-2; clone size: -; D gene: TRBD2; CDR3 DNA: TGCGCCAGCAGCCAAGCCGGGACTAGGACGGCCGGGGAGCTGTTTTTT; CDR3 protein: CASSQAGTRTAGELFF
V gene: TRBV19; J gene: TRBJ1-4; clone size: once; D gene: -; CDR3 DNA: TGTGCCAGTAGTATAGCGAGGGCTGAAAAACTGTTTTTT; CDR3 protein: CASSIARAEKLFF
V gene: TRBV19; J gene: TRBJ2-7; clone size: -; D gene: -; CDR3 DNA: TGTGCCAGTAGTATAGGAGGGGAGCAGTACTTC; CDR3 protein: CASSIGGEQYF
V gene: TRBV7-6; J gene: TRBJ2-7; clone size: -; D gene: TRBD1; CDR3 DNA: TGTGCCAGCAGCTTCGACAGGGGGTACGAGCAGTACTTC; CDR3 protein: CASSFDRGYEQYF
V gene: TRBV11-2; J gene: TRBJ2-6; clone size: -; D gene: -; CDR3 DNA: TGTGCCAGCAGCCTCCGGAGCTCTGGGGCCAACGTCCTGACTTTC; CDR3 protein: CASSLRSSGANVLTF
V gene: TRBV25-1; J gene: TRBJ2-7; clone size: -; D gene: -; CDR3 DNA: TGTGCCAGCAGTGGGCGGGCCTACGAGCAGTACTTC; CDR3 protein: CASSGRAYEQYF
V gene: TRBV5-4; J gene: TRBJ2-7; clone size: -; D gene: -; CDR3 DNA: TGTGCCAGCAGCCCGCGGCAGGGAAGGACCATTTACGAGCAGTACTTC; CDR3 protein: CASSPRQGRTIYEQYF
V gene: TRBV3-1/TRBV3-2; J gene: TRBJ1-1; clone size: -; D gene: -; CDR3 DNA: TGTGCCAGCAGCCTCCTTGGGGGGGGAGCTTTCTTT; CDR3 protein: CASSLLGGGAFF
V gene: TRBV7-2; J gene: TRBJ1-5; clone size: -; D gene: -; CDR3 DNA: TGTGCCAGCAGCACGACAGTTATCAGCAATCAGCCCCAGCATTTT; CDR3 protein: CASSTTVISNQPQHF
V gene: TRBV28; J gene: TRBJ2-1; clone size: -; D gene: -; CDR3 DNA: TGTGCCAGCAGGGCCACCCTAGTATACAATGAGCAGTTCTTC; CDR3 protein: CASRATLVYNEQFF
V gene: TRBV4-1; J gene: TRBJ1-2; clone size: -; D gene: -; CDR3 DNA: TGCGCCAGTGCCGGGATCGCTAACTATGGCTACACCTTC; CDR3 protein: CASAGIANYGYTF
V gene: TRBV7-9; J gene: TRBJ1-5; clone size: -; D gene: TRBD1; CDR3 DNA: TGTGCCAGCAGCCCCCCAGGGGGCGGCAATCAGCCCCAGCATTTT; CDR3 protein: CASSPPGGGNQPQHF
V gene: TRBV30; J gene: TRBJ2-5; clone size: once; D gene: -; CDR3 DNA: TGTGCCTGGAGTGTAGATAGCCCCCGGGAGACCCAGTACTTC; CDR3 protein: CAWSVDSPRETQYF
V gene: TRBV2; J gene: TRBJ1-1; clone size: -; D gene: TRBD1; CDR3 DNA: TGTGCCAGCAGAGGACAGGTTGAAGCTTTCTTT; CDR3 protein: CASRGQVEAFF
V gene: TRBV19; J gene: TRBJ1-2; clone size: -; D gene: TRBD1; CDR3 DNA: TGTGCCAGTAGCCGACAGGGCTATGGCTACACCTTC; CDR3 protein: CASSRQGYGYTF
V gene: TRBV7-2; J gene: TRBJ2-5; clone size: -; D gene: TRBD2; CDR3 DNA: TGTGCCAGCAGCCTTAGCGGGGGGCTGGGGACCCAGTACTTC; CDR3 protein: CASSLSGGLGTQYF
V gene: TRBV5-4; J gene: TRBJ2-2; clone size: -; D gene: -; CDR3 DNA: TGTGCCAGCAGCTTGGCTGGAGGCTTTACCGGGGAGCTGTTTTTT; CDR3 protein: CASSLAGGFTGELFF
V gene: TRBV3-1/TRBV3-2; J gene: TRBJ1-2; clone size: -; D gene: TRBD1; CDR3 DNA: TGTGCCAGCAGCCAAGGGGACAGGGGGTGGAAGGGCTACACCTTC; CDR3 protein: CASSQGDRGWKGYTF
V gene: TRBV7-3; J gene: TRBJ2-2; clone size: -; D gene: TRBD2; CDR3 DNA: TGTGCCAGCAGCTTAGCTAGCGGTACCGGGGAGCTGTTTTTT; CDR3 protein: CASSLASGTGELFF
V gene: TRBV6-2/TRBV6-3; J gene: TRBJ1-2; clone size: -; D gene: TRBD1; CDR3 DNA: TGTGCCAGCAGTTACCGACAGGGTCCCTATGGCTACACCTTC; CDR3 protein: CASSYRQGPYGYTF
V gene: TRBV4-3; J gene: TRBJ1-1; clone size: few; D gene: TRBD1; CDR3 DNA: TGCGCCAGCAGCCCCGGACAGGGTTTGGCAGCTTTCTTT; CDR3 protein: CASSPGQGLAAFF
V gene: TRBV28; J gene: TRBJ2-7; clone size: -; D gene: -; CDR3 DNA: TGTGCCAGCAGCTTGGACACACTCTACGAGCAGTACTTC; CDR3 protein: CASSLDTLYEQYF
V gene: TRBV30; J gene: TRBJ2-1; clone size: -; D gene: -; CDR3 DNA: TGTGCCTGGAACGCGGGGCCCTGGAATGAGCAGTTCTTC; CDR3 protein: CAWNAGPWNEQFF
V gene: TRBV6-5; J gene: TRBJ2-5; clone size: -; D gene: -; CDR3 DNA: TGTGCCAGCGGCAGGCAAGAGACCCAGTACTTC; CDR3 protein: CASGRQETQYF
V gene: TRBV11-2; J gene: TRBJ2-7; clone size: -; D gene: -; CDR3 DNA: TGTGCCAGCAGCTTAGTAGCGGACTCCTACGAGCAGTACTTC; CDR3 protein: CASSLVADSYEQYF
V gene: TRBV5-4; J gene: TRBJ2-2; clone size: -; D gene: TRBD2; CDR3 DNA: TGTGCCAGCAGCCCGACTAGCGGGAGGGCCGAGGACGGGGAGCTGTTTTTT; CDR3 protein: CASSPTSGRAEDGELFF
V gene: TRBV30; J gene: TRBJ2-3; clone size: -; D gene: TRBD1; CDR3 DNA: TGTGCCTGGAGTGGTACGGGTGGACAGGGGGCGACAGATACGCAGTATTTT; CDR3 protein: CAWSGTGGQGATDTQYF
V gene: TRBV6-5; J gene: TRBJ1-6; clone size: -; D gene: -; CDR3 DNA: TGTGCCAGCAGTTACCAGGGGAGACATAATTCACCCCTCCACTTT; CDR3 protein: CASSYQGRHNSPLHF
V gene: TRBV27; J gene: TRBJ1-1; clone size: few; D gene: -; CDR3 DNA: TGTGCCAGCAGTTGGGGGGGCGTGAACACTGAAGCTTTCTTT; CDR3 protein: CASSWGGVNTEAFF
V gene: TRBV24-1; J gene: TRBJ1-1; clone size: -; D gene: TRBD1; CDR3 DNA: TGTGCCACCAGGGGGACAGGCGTGAACACTGAAGCTTTCTTT; CDR3 protein: CATRGTGVNTEAFF
V gene: TRBV7-3; J gene: TRBJ2-1; clone size: -; D gene: TRBD2; CDR3 DNA: TGTGCCAGCAGTACCTCTGGCGGGAGCTACAATGAGCAGTTCTTC; CDR3 protein: CASSTSGGSYNEQFF
V gene: TRBV6-2/TRBV6-3; J gene: TRBJ1-5; clone size: -; D gene: -; CDR3 DNA: TGTGCCAGCAGTACAGGGCCAAATCAGCCCCAGCATTTT; CDR3 protein: CASSTGPNQPQHF
V gene: TRBV6-5; J gene: TRBJ1-5; clone size: -; D gene: TRBD1; CDR3 DNA: TGTGCCAGCAGAGGACAGGGTAATCAGCCCCAGCATTTT; CDR3 protein: CASRGQGNQPQHF
V gene: TRBV18; J gene: TRBJ2-3; clone size: -; D gene: -; CDR3 DNA: TGTGCCAGCTCACCACTTGGGGGCGAAAGCACAGATACGCAGTATTTT; CDR3 protein: CASSPLGGESTDTQYF